These T cell receptor beta chains were read from a single sample in a study of persistence of HIV-infected CD4 T cells. The repertoire was sequenced with immunoSEQ multiplex PCR; TCRdb's copy has only in-frame clones and lacks some. This sample has 25,000 to 30,000 clones; about 80% occur once, and the top ten carry roughly 0.81%. These receptors lack a known antigen. The sample was CD4+ T cells sorted from PBMCs after approximately 19-hour stimulation, taken from a patient who received antiretroviral therapy. The receptors here all came from an adult woman with HIV who was CMV-seropositive. Both conserved end residues are part of each CDR3. The D gene is left open where the match is weak. The size entry is marked missing in some rows and otherwise reads once, few, many or a size class.

TRBV2	TRBJ1-2	17	NA	NA	CASSEDPPRQSPYGYTF	TGTGCCAGCAGTGAAGACCCTCCTCGACAGTCGCCCTATGGCTACACCTTC
TRBV5-1	TRBJ2-1	16	NA	NA	CASSLSATSHHNEQFF	TGCGCCAGCAGCTTGTCTGCGACTTCCCATCACAATGAGCAGTTCTTC
TRBV12-5	TRBJ2-4	15	NA	TRBD1	CASGLRPGQKNIQYF	TGTGCTAGTGGACTACGGCCGGGACAGAAAAACATTCAGTACTTC
TRBV5-1	TRBJ2-1	16	few	NA	CASSLATGLEIGEQFF	TGCGCCAGCAGCTTGGCTACGGGGCTAGAAATAGGTGAGCAGTTCTTC
TRBV29-1	TRBJ1-4	14	NA	NA	CSVTDPATNEKLFF	TGCAGCGTAACGGATCCTGCAACTAATGAAAAACTGTTTTTT
TRBV6-1	TRBJ1-2	13	NA	NA	CASSEGGRYGYTF	TGTGCCAGCAGTGAAGGAGGGCGCTATGGCTACACCTTC
TRBV30	TRBJ2-6	15	NA	NA	CAWSVPGYGANVLTF	TGTGCCTGGAGTGTACCCGGTTATGGGGCCAACGTCCTGACTTTC
TRBV5-1	TRBJ1-4	13	NA	NA	CASGTGTNEKLFF	TGCGCCAGCGGCACAGGGACTAATGAAAAACTGTTTTTT
TRBV3-1/TRBV3-2	TRBJ2-3	16	NA	NA	CASSHKGGADTDTQYF	TGTGCCAGCAGCCACAAGGGGGGGGCGGACACAGATACGCAGTATTTT
TRBV5-6	TRBJ1-2	14	NA	NA	CASSVKGVSYGYTF	TGTGCCAGCAGCGTCAAGGGGGTCAGCTATGGCTACACCTTC
TRBV19	TRBJ1-3	15	NA	TRBD1	CASSIDRASGNTIYF	TGTGCCAGTAGTATTGACAGGGCATCTGGAAACACCATATATTTT
TRBV4-1	TRBJ1-6	15	NA	NA	CASSQDLQGNSPLHF	TGCGCCAGCAGCCAAGATTTACAGGGTAATTCACCCCTCCACTTT
TRBV2	TRBJ1-1	14	NA	NA	CASTGDSMNTEAFF	TGTGCCAGCACCGGGGACTCAATGAACACTGAAGCTTTCTTT
TRBV5-1	TRBJ1-1	13	NA	NA	CASSRDSNTEAFF	TGCGCCAGCAGCAGGGACTCGAACACTGAAGCTTTCTTT
TRBV5-1	TRBJ2-4	15	NA	NA	CASSHSGAGENIQYF	TGCGCCAGCAGCCACTCAGGGGCGGGCGAAAACATTCAGTACTTC
TRBV2	TRBJ2-3	13	NA	TRBD2	CASRRGVTDTQYF	TGTGCCAGCAGGCGGGGGGTCACAGATACGCAGTATTTT
TRBV7-9	TRBJ1-1	17	once	TRBD1	CASSAGQGAGSNTEAFF	TGTGCCAGCAGCGCCGGACAGGGGGCCGGCTCTAACACTGAAGCTTTCTTT
TRBV20-1	TRBJ1-5	11	NA	NA	CSAGVKQPQHF	TGCAGTGCTGGTGTTAAGCAGCCCCAGCATTTT
TRBV6-6	TRBJ2-3	14	few	NA	CASKMGQSTDTQYF	TGTGCCAGCAAGATGGGGCAGAGCACAGATACGCAGTATTTT
TRBV9	TRBJ2-2	15	once	NA	CASSGNLRYGGELFF	TGTGCCAGCAGCGGCAACCTTAGGTATGGCGGGGAGCTGTTTTTT
TRBV7-2	TRBJ2-7	15	NA	TRBD2	CASSLDSSGTYEQYF	TGTGCCAGCAGCTTAGATTCTAGCGGGACCTACGAGCAGTACTTC
TRBV30	TRBJ2-1	16	NA	TRBD1	CAWDLTGTGTYNEQFF	TGTGCCTGGGACTTGACCGGGACAGGGACCTACAATGAGCAGTTCTTC
TRBV18	TRBJ2-1	15	NA	TRBD2	CASSPDSGGIGEQFF	TGTGCCAGCTCACCGGACAGCGGGGGGATAGGAGAGCAGTTCTTC
TRBV5-1	TRBJ2-2	15	NA	TRBD1	CASSSGQEYTGELFF	TGCGCCAGCAGCTCGGGACAGGAATACACCGGGGAGCTGTTTTTT
TRBV6-5	TRBJ2-5	14	once	TRBD1	CASRRDRGAETQYF	TGTGCCAGCAGGCGGGACAGGGGGGCGGAGACCCAGTACTTC
TRBV6-4	TRBJ1-1	13	once	NA	CASSVLVGTEAFF	TGTGCCAGCAGTGTACTCGTTGGCACTGAAGCTTTCTTT
TRBV9	TRBJ2-2	17	NA	NA	CASSPARSTVNTGELFF	TGTGCCAGCAGCCCCGCCCGCTCCACCGTGAACACCGGGGAGCTGTTTTTT
TRBV13	TRBJ1-3	15	NA	NA	CASSSGRDSGNTIYF	TGTGCCAGCAGCTCCGGACGTGACTCTGGAAACACCATATATTTT
TRBV5-1	TRBJ2-2	16	NA	NA	CASSLGPQGNTGELFF	TGCGCCAGCAGCTTGGGTCCCCAGGGTAACACCGGGGAGCTGTTTTTT
TRBV5-1	TRBJ1-1	14	NA	NA	CASSLRQGWTEAFF	TGCGCCAGCAGCTTGCGGCAGGGATGGACTGAAGCTTTCTTT
TRBV6-5	TRBJ1-1	13	NA	NA	CASNKGQNTEAFF	TGTGCCAGCAATAAGGGACAGAACACTGAAGCTTTCTTT
TRBV28	TRBJ1-2	13	NA	TRBD1	CASSLSTGFGYTF	TGTGCCAGCAGTTTATCGACAGGGTTTGGCTACACCTTC
TRBV10-3	TRBJ1-2	10	NA	NA	CAIGTIGYTF	TGTGCCATCGGAACAATTGGCTACACCTTC
TRBV2	TRBJ2-5	14	NA	TRBD1	CASAIGDSQETQYF	TGTGCCAGCGCTATAGGGGACAGCCAAGAGACCCAGTACTTC
TRBV19	TRBJ2-1	14	NA	NA	CASSIERGRDEQFF	TGTGCCAGTAGTATAGAGAGGGGTCGGGATGAGCAGTTCTTC
TRBV21-1	TRBJ1-5	17	medium-sized	NA	CASSKPLCQDSNQPQHF	TGTGCCAGCAGCAAACCCCTCTGCCAGGATAGCAATCAGCCCCAGCATTTT
TRBV19	TRBJ1-1	14	NA	NA	CASSVRVGDTEAFF	TGTGCCAGTAGTGTGAGGGTCGGAGACACTGAAGCTTTCTTT
TRBV29-1	TRBJ2-1	14	few	NA	CSGGLGNSYNEQFF	TGCAGCGGAGGTCTCGGTAATTCCTACAATGAGCAGTTCTTC
TRBV12-3/TRBV12-4	TRBJ2-7	11	NA	NA	CASSSESEQYF	TGTGCCAGCAGTTCTGAATCCGAGCAGTACTTC
TRBV2	TRBJ1-3	16	NA	NA	CASSATGIPSGNTIYF	TGTGCCAGCAGTGCTACCGGGATCCCCTCTGGAAACACCATATATTTT
TRBV18	TRBJ1-2	18	once	NA	CASSPVGPSARANYGYTF	TGTGCCAGCTCACCAGTGGGGCCGTCCGCCCGAGCTAACTATGGCTACACCTTC
TRBV27	TRBJ1-6	15	NA	NA	CASSLEFGNNSPLHF	TGTGCCAGCAGTTTGGAGTTCGGAAATAATTCACCCCTCCACTTT
TRBV27	TRBJ1-1	13	once	TRBD1	CATAQGSHTEAFF	TGTGCCACCGCACAGGGGTCACACACTGAAGCTTTCTTT
TRBV7-6	TRBJ2-2	16	NA	NA	CASRLRVKSDTGELFF	TGTGCCAGCAGGCTACGTGTGAAGTCGGACACCGGGGAGCTGTTTTTT
TRBV5-1	TRBJ2-1	14	NA	TRBD1	CASSSPGQGGEQFF	TGCGCCAGCAGCTCCCCGGGACAGGGAGGGGAGCAGTTCTTC
TRBV20-1	TRBJ1-2	11	NA	NA	CSGRGLHGYTF	TGCAGTGGCAGGGGTTTACACGGCTACACCTTC
TRBV6-5	TRBJ1-2	11	NA	NA	CASNSNYGYTF	TGTGCCAGCAATTCAAACTATGGCTACACCTTC
TRBV6-5	TRBJ2-5	13	NA	TRBD2	CASRPGLQETQYF	TGTGCCAGCAGGCCGGGACTACAAGAGACCCAGTACTTC
TRBV30	TRBJ1-6	13	NA	NA	CAWSADSRSPLHF	TGTGCCTGGAGTGCAGACAGTCGCTCACCCCTCCACTTT
TRBV5-6	TRBJ2-7	14	NA	TRBD2	CASSLVGRELQQYF	TGTGCCAGCAGCTTGGTCGGGAGGGAGCTTCAGCAGTACTTC
TRBV19	TRBJ2-5	15	NA	NA	CASSIVAGKQETQYF	TGTGCCAGTAGTATTGTGGCAGGAAAACAAGAGACCCAGTACTTC
TRBV5-1	TRBJ2-5	16	NA	NA	CASSPVGSGDQETQYF	TGCGCCAGCAGCCCGGTAGGGTCGGGGGACCAAGAGACCCAGTACTTC
TRBV27	TRBJ2-7	16	NA	NA	CASSPSGTETAYEQYF	TGTGCCAGCAGTCCTTCAGGGACTGAAACCGCCTACGAGCAGTACTTC
TRBV30	TRBJ1-3	14	medium-sized	NA	CAWQQGFSGNTIYF	TGTGCCTGGCAACAGGGATTCTCTGGAAACACCATATATTTT